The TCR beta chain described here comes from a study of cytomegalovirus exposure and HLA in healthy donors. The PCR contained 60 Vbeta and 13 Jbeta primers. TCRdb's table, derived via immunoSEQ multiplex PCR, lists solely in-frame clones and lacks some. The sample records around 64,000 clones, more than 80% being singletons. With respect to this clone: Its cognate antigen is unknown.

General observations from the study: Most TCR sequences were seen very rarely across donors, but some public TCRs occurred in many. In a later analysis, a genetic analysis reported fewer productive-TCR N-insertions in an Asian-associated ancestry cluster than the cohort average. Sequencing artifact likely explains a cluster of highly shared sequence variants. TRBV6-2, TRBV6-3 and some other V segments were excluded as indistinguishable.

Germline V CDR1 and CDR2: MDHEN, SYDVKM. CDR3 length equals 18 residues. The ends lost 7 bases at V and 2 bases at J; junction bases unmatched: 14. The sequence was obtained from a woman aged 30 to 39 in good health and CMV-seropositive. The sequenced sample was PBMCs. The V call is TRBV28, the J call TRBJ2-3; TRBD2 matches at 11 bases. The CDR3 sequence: CASKSASGRSYFTDTQYF. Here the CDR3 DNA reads TGTGCCAGCAAGTCAGCTAGCGGGAGGTCCTACTTCACAGATACGCAGTATTTT.